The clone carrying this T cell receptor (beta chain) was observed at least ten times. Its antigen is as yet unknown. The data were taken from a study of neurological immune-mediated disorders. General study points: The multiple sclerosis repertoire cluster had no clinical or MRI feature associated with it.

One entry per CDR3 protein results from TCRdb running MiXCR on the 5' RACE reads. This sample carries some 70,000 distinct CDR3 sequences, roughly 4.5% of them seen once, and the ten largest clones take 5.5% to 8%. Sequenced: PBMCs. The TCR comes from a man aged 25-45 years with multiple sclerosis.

The CDR3 loop is CSARAYRGSANEKLFF. For the CDR3, the DNA is TGCAGTGCTAGGGCCTACAGGGGATCGGCTAATGAAAAACTGTTTTTT. This chain joins TRBV20-1 and TRBJ1-4; 7 bases agree with TRBD1. V lost 3 bases, J lost 3 bases, and 10 bases stayed unmatched. The CDR3 consists of 16 residues. Germline V gene data show CDR1 as DFQATT and CDR2 as SNEGSKA (reference sequence).